A selection of T cell receptor beta chains follows, all from one sample in a study of response to subunit inactivated influenza vaccine. One entry per CDR3 protein, called by TCRdb with MiXCR from the RT-PCR reads. The sample consists of 800,000 to 1,000,000 distinct CDR3 sequences, roughly 20% of them appearing once. The input for sequencing was PBMCs from blood, taken more than 4 days after vaccination. These TCRs come from a man aged 45-65 years who received an inactivated influenza vaccine. CDR3s leave out the opening cysteine and the closing phenylalanine or tryptophan. A D gene is named only where the DNA matches it firmly.

j_call,v_call,d_call,cdr3_aa
TRBJ2-2,TRBV10-2,-,ASSDDSHTGSGELF
TRBJ2-5,TRBV7-9,-,ASEGGLQETQY
TRBJ2-7,TRBV25-1,TRBD2,ASRLSGGVSEQY
TRBJ2-7,TRBV6-2/TRBV6-3,-,ASSYSIDLQY
TRBJ2-7,TRBV28,-,ASSLSVKGRGYEQY
TRBJ2-7,TRBV7-2,TRBD2,ASSLEGSGVYEQY
TRBJ1-1,TRBV6-6,-,ASSKEGNEAF
TRBJ1-1,TRBV20-1,-,SAPPRIMNTEAF
TRBJ2-7,TRBV20-1,-,SRDGRNSYEQY
TRBJ1-6,TRBV28,TRBD1,ASSTPPTGADSPLH
TRBJ2-7,TRBV5-1,TRBD1,ASSGGQGPYEQY
TRBJ2-1,TRBV4-1,-,ASSSGQGAVNEQF
TRBJ2-1,TRBV5-1,TRBD2,ASRTSGNTYNEQF
TRBJ1-5,TRBV15,-,ATSGRGGNQPQH
TRBJ2-1,TRBV4-3,TRBD2,ASSLRKRGPYNEQF
TRBJ1-2,TRBV5-5,-,ASGPGRVLYGYT
TRBJ2-7,TRBV19,-,ASSIGPASYEQY
TRBJ2-3,TRBV4-3,-,ASSQDVTGLSTDTQY
TRBJ2-7,TRBV28,-,ASRLADSYEQY
TRBJ2-7,TRBV5-1,TRBD2,ASSQSGRGALYEQY
TRBJ2-1,TRBV7-2,TRBD1,ASSLGDRGNNEQF
TRBJ1-5,TRBV20-1,-,SANDGVKGGNQPQH
TRBJ2-7,TRBV14,-,ASSQDVGQVYEQY
TRBJ1-4,TRBV29-1,-,SARNEKLF
TRBJ1-2,TRBV7-8,TRBD1,ASSQQGVVYGYT
TRBJ2-3,TRBV7-9,-,ASSFLLADSTDTQY